This T cell receptor (beta chain) stems from a study of cytomegalovirus exposure and HLA in healthy donors. Findings and limits, study-wide: Per published accounts, TCR beta sequences correctly predicted the HLA-A and HLA-B alleles of most subjects.

In germline, CDR1 is LGHNT, CDR2 FRNRAP. V shed 6 bases and J shed 4 bases, with 16 bases lying between them. CDR3 length: 14 amino acids. PCR amplification relied on 60 Vbeta primers (plus 13 Jbeta primers). Assay used: immunoSEQ multiplex PCR; TCRdb lists only in-frame clones, some missing. The sample consists of approximately 200,000 clones, roughly 80% of them appearing once. A word on this clone: Antigen specificity is unknown.

This receptor was taken from a girl aged 2 to 10 in good health and CMV-seronegative. V and J are TRBV12-5 and TRBJ2-7; TRBD2 might be the D (6 bases). Material: PBMCs. CDR3 sequence: CASGPPGGWYEQYF. The CDR3 nucleotides read TGTGCTAGTGGCCCTCCTGGGGGGTGGTACGAGCAGTACTTC.